This T cell receptor beta chain is drawn from a study of identical twins. The V gene lost 4 bases and the J gene lost 1 base, with 16 bases spanning the gap. Germline V gives CDR1 SQVTM, CDR2 ANQGSEA. The CDR3 contains 15 residues. TCRdb re-called the 5' RACE reads with MiXCR, one entry per CDR3 protein. Of approximately 680,000 distinct CDR3 sequences in the sample, 7% to 7.5% are singletons; the top ten hold over 1.5%. These sequences were also reported in another study, on yellow fever vaccine responses in identical twins.

Sequences were obtained from PBMCs. The chain links TRBV29-1 to TRBJ1-1; D remains ambiguous. The sequence came from a woman aged 18 to 35 in good health. As DNA, the CDR3 is TGCAGCGTTGGCGCCGGACTGGGGAAGAACACTGAAGCTTTCTTT. Its protein is CSVGAGLGKNTEAFF.